A single sample is the source of the 6 T cell receptor beta chains below, sequenced in a study of CD8 T cells in Susac syndrome (dated by TCRdb to between 2019 and 2020). Libraries were constructed by the immunoSEQ multiplex PCR assay. RNA was extracted using the RNeasy kit, and roughly 0.45 to 1 microgram was reverse transcribed with random hexamers. In TCRdb, the public reads were trimmed at Q25 with fastp and aligned with MiXCR, with productive beta chains retained. Each entry merges the rows of one CDR3 protein and shows their most common DNA and genes. The sample table records approximately 150,000 distinct CDR3 sequences; around 94% of these occur just once. Clones ranked in the top ten supply about 0.086% of the sample. The sequenced sample was CD4+ T cells from PBMCs. These receptors were taken from a human donor with multiple sclerosis.

The chain combines TRBV6-5 with TRBJ2-3; D is undetermined. V was shortened by 2 bases and J by 5 bases, with 2 bases between the two germline ends. This CDR3 comprises 11 residues. In germline, CDR1 is MNHEY, CDR2 SVGAGI. This CDR3 reads CASSYVDTQYF. The CDR3 DNA is TGTGCCAGCAGTTACGTAGATACGCAGTATTTT.

This chain links TRBV3-1 with TRBJ2-1; 8 bases line up with TRBD1. Per germline, CDR1 LGHDT and CDR2 YNNKEL (reference sequence). Unmatched junction bases numbered 8, after V lost 4 bases and J lost 6 bases. CDR3 length: 15 amino acids. CDR3 sequence (DNA): TGTGCCAGCAGCCGTGGACAGGGTTTCCGCAATGAGCAGTTCTTC. This sequence encodes CASSRGQGFRNEQFF.

V usage is TRBV12-3 or TRBV12-4 and J usage is TRBJ2-7, with D possibly being TRBD1 or TRBD2 (5 bases each). This CDR3 spans 14 amino acids. V was trimmed by 2 bases and J by 2 bases, leaving 10 bases between them. The CDR3 spells CASSLFRDPYEQYF. In DNA form, the CDR3 reads TGTGCCAGCAGTTTATTCCGGGACCCCTACGAGCAGTACTTC.

The chain links TRBV19 to TRBJ1-3; D is undetermined. The V gene's germline CDR1 is LNHDA and CDR2 SQIVND (reference sequence). The CDR3 loop spans 13 amino acids. Trimming took off 11 bases at V and 1 base at J, with 12 bases between the two ends. Written as DNA, the CDR3 is TGTGCCGCAACAAGAGGATCTGGAAACACCATATATTTT. Translation gives CAATRGSGNTIYF.

This chain connects TRBV18 to TRBJ2-5, with D perhaps TRBD2 (6 bases). CDR1 is KGHSH, CDR2 LQKENI, per germline. V lost 6 bases and J lost 3, with 11 bases in between. The CDR3 spans 13 residues. Here the CDR3 DNA reads TGTGCCAGCTCTCCGGGAGCTAAAGAGACCCAGTACTTC. Translation: CASSPGAKETQYF. The full variable domain, completed using reference TRBV18 and TRBJ2-5, is NAGVMQNPRHLVRRRGQEARLRCSPMKGHSHVYWYRQLPEEGLKFMVYLQKENIIDESGMPKERFSAEFPKEGPSILRIQQVVRGDSAAYFCASSPGAKETQYFGPGTRLLVL.

The rearrangement uses TRBV6-5 and TRBJ2-7; 10 nucleotides line up with TRBD2. Per the germline V gene, CDR1 is MNHEY and CDR2 is SVGAGI. V shed 2 bases and J 7 bases; nucleotides not matched to a gene: 8. The CDR3 totals 15 residues. The CDR3 sequence is CASSYVAGGEGEQYF. Written as DNA, the CDR3 is TGTGCCAGCAGTTACGTAGCGGGAGGAGAGGGGGAGCAGTACTTC.